These 9 T cell receptor beta chains originate from one sample sequenced in a study of T cell repertoires in cytomegalovirus infection (dated by TCRdb to about 2019). Antigen specificity for these receptors is unknown. The sequencer listed for this sample is Illumina HiSeq 1500. TCRdb reprocessed the public reads (quality trimming at Q25 with fastp, clone calling with MiXCR) and kept in-frame beta chains. CDR3 protein duplicates are merged, each entry listing the most common genes and DNA. The sample profile shows approximately 89,000 distinct CDR3 sequences; around 32% of them were found once. The biggest ten clones account for about 65% of the sample. The treatment or condition label corresponds to: in vitro stimulation with specific CMV peptide epitopes to enrich CMV-specific T cells. Specimen: CD8+ T cells from cultured PBMCs, collected from culture after CMV antigen stimulation. These receptors originate from a human donor in good health (CMV status not recorded). Some clones in this sample may be carry-over from other donors' samples.

This clonotype has only a few counts. The genes are TRBV7-9 and TRBJ2-3; tentative D call: TRBD2 (6 bases). The CDR3 sequence is 15 residues long. Germline values: CDR1 SEHNR, CDR2 FQNEAQ (reference sequence). Trimming removed 6 bases at V and 1 base at J, with 14 bases between. The CDR3 DNA reads TGTGCCAGCAGTCTGGGGGGATCTGGCACAGATACGCAGTATTTT. As protein: CASSLGGSGTDTQYF. Looking up the rest from reference TRBV7-9 and TRBJ2-3 gives the full variable domain: DTGVSQNPRHKITKRGQNVTFRCDPISEHNRLYWYRQTLGQGPEFLTYFQNEAQLEKSRLLSDRFSAERPKGSFSTLEIQRTEQGDSAMYLCASSLGGSGTDTQYFGPGTRLTVL.

The rearrangement joins TRBV5-1 to TRBJ2-3, with 15 nucleotides matching TRBD2. The germline gives CDR1 SGHRS, CDR2 YFSETQ. This CDR3 has 18 residues. V was clipped by 6 bases and J by 0 bases; unmatched bases: 8. The CDR3 sequence: CASTPSGTSGGSTDTQYF. As DNA, the CDR3 is TGCGCCAGCACCCCCTCCGGGACTAGCGGGGGGAGCACAGATACGCAGTATTTT.

This clonotype has just a few counts. The rearrangement links TRBV9 to TRBJ2-7, with 11 bases aligning to TRBD1. The CDR3 extends over 14 amino acids. From germline, CDR1 is SGDLS and CDR2 YYNGEE. V lost 6 bases and J lost 3; bases outside the gene matches: 5. CDR3 bases: TGTGCCAGCAACTCCGGGACAGGGGGCTACGAGCAGTACTTC. It is translated as CASNSGTGGYEQYF.

This clonotype was detected only a few times. The chain couples TRBV7-2 to TRBJ1-1; a possible D gene is TRBD1 (6 bases). V lost 3 bases, J lost 3 bases, and 8 bases lay in between. The germline gives CDR1 SGHTA, CDR2 FQGNSA. CDR3 length: 13 residues. The CDR3 region is CASSFPGDTEAFF. DNA for the CDR3: TGTGCCAGCAGCTTTCCAGGGGACACTGAAGCTTTCTTT.

J is TRBJ2-1 and V is TRBV7-6; tentative D call: TRBD1 (6 bases). CDR3 length: 11 amino acids. The V end was cut by 5 bases, the J end by 12 bases, with 11 bases between. From germline, CDR1 is SGHVS and CDR2 FNYEAQ. The CDR3 DNA reads TGTGCCAGCAGCAACCAAGGGGGGCAGTTCTTC. It translates to CASSNQGGQFF.

The chain links TRBV6-2 or TRBV6-3 to TRBJ2-1; 8 bases map to TRBD1. The V gene's germline CDR1 is MNHEY and CDR2 SVGEGT. J gave up 1 base and V 8 bases, and 7 bases lay outside the gene matches. The CDR3 sequence is 15 residues long. This chain's CDR3 is CASGRTGRSYNEQFF. The CDR3 coding sequence is TGTGCCAGCGGGAGGACAGGGAGGTCCTACAATGAGCAGTTCTTC.

This clonotype was counted many times. The chain employs TRBV7-6 and TRBJ2-1, with D tentatively TRBD1 or TRBD2 (6 bases each). Trimming left V 0 bases short and J 4 bases short, with 13 bases between. Germline V CDR1 and CDR2: SGHVS, FNYEAQ. The CDR3 is 16 amino acids. The CDR3 protein is CASSLAGGPVYNEQFF. The CDR3 nucleotides are TGTGCCAGCAGCTTAGCAGGGGGGCCGGTTTACAATGAGCAGTTCTTC.

This clonotype was found many times. The chain uses TRBV7-6 and TRBJ2-7; possibly TRBD2 for D (5 bases). CDR1 and CDR2 from the germline V gene are SGHVS and FNYEAQ. V lost 5 bases and J lost 3, with 14 bases in between. The CDR3 length is 14 residues. CDR3 protein: CASSPIVGSYEQYF. In DNA form, the CDR3 reads TGTGCCAGCAGCCCCATCGTAGGGAGCTACGAGCAGTACTTC.

This clonotype occurred many times. CDR3: CASSKTDRGNPDEQFF. CDR3 DNA: TGTGCCAGCAGTAAAACAGACAGGGGGAATCCGGATGAGCAGTTCTTC. The J gene is TRBJ2-1, the V gene TRBV12-3 or TRBV12-4, with 9 positions matching TRBD1. The CDR3 is 16 amino acids. V lost 5 bases, J lost 8 bases, and 13 bases stayed unmatched.